The TCR beta chain under discussion was sequenced for a study of response to subunit inactivated influenza vaccine. TCRdb reanalysed the RT-PCR reads using MiXCR and keeps one entry per CDR3 protein. The sample lists 450,000 to 600,000 distinct CDR3 sequences; under 8.5% were seen once. Findings of the study overall: A suggestion made by the authors is that each seasonal influenza vaccination recruits few new T cells.

This clonotype was detected only a few times. Its target is not known. There are 15 residues in the CDR3. V lost 3 bases, J lost 5 bases, and 2 bases stayed unmatched. Germline assignment: CDR1 ENHRY and CDR2 SYGVKD. The source material was PBMCs from blood, sampled less than 30 months after vaccination. This receptor was taken from a man aged 45 to 75 who received an inactivated influenza vaccine. The rearrangement joins TRBV10-3 to TRBJ2-1; TRBD2 matches at 12 bases. The CDR3 is CAISERTSGNNEQFF. The CDR3 DNA reads as TGTGCCATCAGTGAACGGACTAGCGGGAACAATGAGCAGTTCTTC.